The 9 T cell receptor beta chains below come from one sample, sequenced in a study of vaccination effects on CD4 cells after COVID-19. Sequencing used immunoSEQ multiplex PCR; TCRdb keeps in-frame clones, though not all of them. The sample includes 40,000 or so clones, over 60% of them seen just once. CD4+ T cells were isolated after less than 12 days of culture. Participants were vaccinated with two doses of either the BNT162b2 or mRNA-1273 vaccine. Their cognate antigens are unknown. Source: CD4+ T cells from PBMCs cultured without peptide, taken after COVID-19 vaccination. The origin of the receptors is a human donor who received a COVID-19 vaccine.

The CDR3 loop reads CASGTLGEGNTEAFF. CDR3 DNA: TGCGCCAGCGGGACCCTGGGGGAGGGGAACACTGAAGCTTTCTTT. The chain recombines TRBV10-2 with TRBJ1-1, with D possibly matching TRBD1 (5 bases). This CDR3 comprises 15 residues. Germline V lookup: CDR1 WSHSY, CDR2 SAAADI. The V end lost 8 bases, the J end lost 1 base, and 17 bases lay between the germline ends.

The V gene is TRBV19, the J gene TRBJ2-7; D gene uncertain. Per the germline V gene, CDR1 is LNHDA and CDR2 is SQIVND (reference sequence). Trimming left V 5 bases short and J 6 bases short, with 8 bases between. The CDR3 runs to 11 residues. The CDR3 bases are TGTGCCAGTAGTGGGGATATCGAGCAGTACTTC. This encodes CASSGDIEQYF.

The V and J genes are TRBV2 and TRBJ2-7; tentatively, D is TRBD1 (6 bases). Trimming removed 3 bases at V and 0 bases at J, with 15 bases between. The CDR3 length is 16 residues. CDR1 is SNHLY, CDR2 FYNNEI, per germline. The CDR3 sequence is CASSDPGADSSYEQYF. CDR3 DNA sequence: TGTGCCAGCAGTGACCCCGGGGCGGACAGCTCCTACGAGCAGTACTTC. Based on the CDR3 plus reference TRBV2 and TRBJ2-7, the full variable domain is EPEVTQTPSHQVTQMGQEVILRCVPISNHLYFYWYRQILGQKVEFLVSFYNNEISEKSEIFDDQFSVERPDGSNFTLKIRSTKLEDSAMYFCASSDPGADSSYEQYFGPGTRLTVT.

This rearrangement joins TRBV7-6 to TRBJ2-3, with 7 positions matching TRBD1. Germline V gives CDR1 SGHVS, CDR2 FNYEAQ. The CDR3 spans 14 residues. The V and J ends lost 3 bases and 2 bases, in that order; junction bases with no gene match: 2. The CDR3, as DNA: TGTGCCAGCAGCTTGGGACAGACCACAGATACGCAGTATTTT. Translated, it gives CASSLGQTTDTQYF. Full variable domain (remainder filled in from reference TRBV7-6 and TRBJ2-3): GAGVSQSPRYKVTKRGQDVALRCDPISGHVSLYWYRQALGQGPEFLTYFNYEAQQDKSGLPNDRFSAERPEGSISTLTIQRTEQRDSAMYRCASSLGQTTDTQYFGPGTRLTVL.

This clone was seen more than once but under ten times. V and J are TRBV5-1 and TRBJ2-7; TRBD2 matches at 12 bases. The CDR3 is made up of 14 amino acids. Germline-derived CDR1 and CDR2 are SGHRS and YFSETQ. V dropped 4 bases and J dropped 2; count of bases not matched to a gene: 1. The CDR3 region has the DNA TGCGCCAGCAGCACTAGCGGGGGGCCCTACGAGCAGTACTTC. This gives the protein CASSTSGGPYEQYF. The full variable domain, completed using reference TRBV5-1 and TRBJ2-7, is KAGVTQTPRYLIKTRGQQVTLSCSPISGHRSVSWYQQTPGQGLQFLFEYFSETQRNKGNFPGRFSGRQFSNSRSEMNVSTLELGDSALYLCASSTSGGPYEQYFGPGTRLTVT.

CDR3 nucleotide sequence: TGTGCCAGCAGCCGGGGACTAGTTTTCACAGATACGCAGTATTTT. This sequence encodes CASSRGLVFTDTQYF. The rearrangement links TRBV3-1 (or the pseudogene TRBV3-2) to TRBJ2-3; 8 bases align to TRBD2. This CDR3 spans 15 amino acids. V shed 4 bases, J shed 2 bases, and the junction held 5 bases outside the gene matches. CDR1 is LGHDT, CDR2 YNNKEL, per germline (reference sequence).

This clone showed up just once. This chain's CDR3 is CASSLERYGYTF. The CDR3 DNA is TGTGCCAGCAGCTTGGAGAGGTATGGCTACACCTTC. The rearrangement joins TRBV5-6 to TRBJ1-2; no reliable D call. V lost 0 bases and J 5 bases, leaving 5 bases between the germline ends. CDR1 is SGHDT and CDR2 is YYEEEE in the germline V gene. This CDR3 is 12 amino acids long.

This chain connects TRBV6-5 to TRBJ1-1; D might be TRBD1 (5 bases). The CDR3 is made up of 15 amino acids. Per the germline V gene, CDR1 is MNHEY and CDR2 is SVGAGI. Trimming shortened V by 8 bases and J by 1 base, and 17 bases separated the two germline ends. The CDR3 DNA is TGTGCCAGCCTTCCGGGGGTACGACAGAACACTGAAGCTTTCTTT. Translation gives CASLPGVRQNTEAFF.

CDR3 amino acids: CASSPLARSGGRSGNTEAFF. DNA of the CDR3: TGTGCCAGCTCACCACTCGCCCGGAGCGGTGGGCGAAGTGGGAACACTGAAGCTTTCTTT. This rearrangement joins TRBV18 to TRBJ1-1, with D hard to call. This CDR3 comprises 20 residues. Trimming pared 1 base from V and 1 base from J, leaving 25 bases between. Germline V CDR1 and CDR2: KGHSH, LQKENI.